Each of the 27 T cell receptor beta chains below was sequenced from the same sample in a study of blood T cell repertoires in COVID-19. Produced via immunoSEQ multiplex PCR; TCRdb's table is partial and in-frame only. The data contain tens of thousands of clones, approximately 85% of them singletons. The sample consisted of peripheral blood. The receptors come from a human donor in a cohort sampled during active COVID-19.

This sequence joins TRBV6-2 or TRBV6-3 and TRBJ2-5; D not resolved. The CDR3 has 13 residues. The germline CDR1 and CDR2 sequences are MNHEY and SVGEGT. V was pared by 4 bases and J by 2 bases, with 8 bases between. CDR3 DNA sequence: TGTGCCAGCAGTTCCCGACTGCAAGAGACCCAGTACTTC. Its translation is CASSSRLQETQYF.

V is TRBV28 and J is TRBJ2-4; 14 nucleotides line up with TRBD2. J gave up 7 bases and V 5 bases, and 7 bases lay outside the gene matches. This CDR3 region has 16 residues. The V gene's germline CDR1 is MDHEN and CDR2 SYDVKM. This CDR3 reads CASSPRTSGGRNIQYF. Here the CDR3 DNA reads TGTGCCAGCAGTCCGAGGACTAGCGGGGGGAGGAACATTCAGTACTTC.

The chain is built from TRBV6-1 and TRBJ2-1; a weak D match, TRBD1 (5 bases). The V gene lost 2 bases and the J gene lost 11 bases, with 13 bases spanning the gap. There are 13 residues in the CDR3. Germline V gene sequence: CDR1 MNHNS, CDR2 SASEGT. CDR3 DNA: TGTGCCAGCAGTGAAACCCGACAGTCCCAGCAGTTCTTC. Translation: CASSETRQSQQFF.

The rearrangement joins TRBV5-1 to TRBJ1-4; 7 positions match TRBD1. This CDR3 has 15 residues. Unmatched junction bases numbered 6, after V lost 3 bases and J lost 4 bases. Germline V gene lookup returns CDR1 SGHRS and CDR2 YFSETQ. The CDR3 sequence is CASSSQGPINEKLFF. For the CDR3, the DNA is TGCGCCAGCAGCTCACAGGGGCCTATTAATGAAAAACTGTTTTTT.

The chain recombines TRBV28 with TRBJ1-5, with TRBD1 identical over 10 bases. The CDR3 covers 16 residues. Germline V CDR1 and CDR2: MDHEN, SYDVKM. The V and J ends lost 5 bases and 3 bases, in that order; junction bases with no gene match: 7. The CDR3 protein is CASSPPDRGANQPQHF. CDR3 in DNA: TGTGCCAGCAGTCCCCCGGACAGGGGGGCCAATCAGCCCCAGCATTTT.

On this clone: A read error may account for a junction end that differs from germline. J is TRBJ1-5 and V is TRBV15; 10 bases are a match to TRBD1. The CDR3 consists of 20 residues. Germline V CDR1 and CDR2: LNHNV, YYDKDF (reference sequence). The CDR3 reads CATSRDKGQGPTLGNQSQHF. The CDR3 DNA is TGTGCCACCAGCAGAGATAAGGGACAGGGGCCGACTCTGGGTAATCAGTCCCAGCATTTT.

The chain has TRBV2 and TRBJ1-2; TRBD1 matches 7 bases. The CDR3 totals 12 residues. In germline, CDR1 is SNHLY, CDR2 FYNNEI. V lost 4 bases to trimming and J lost 6 bases; unmatched junction nucleotides: 2. The DNA of the CDR3 is TGTGCCAGCAGTGGAGGGGGCGATGGCTACACCTTC. Translation gives CASSGGGDGYTF.

This CDR3 reads CASSIQENTEAFF. The CDR3 nucleotides are TGTGCCAGTAGTATCCAGGAGAACACTGAAGCTTTCTTT. J is TRBJ1-1 and V is TRBV19; D remains ambiguous. CDR3 size: 13 residues. The germline gives CDR1 LNHDA, CDR2 SQIVND (reference sequence). Trimming shortened V by 3 bases and J by 1 base, and 6 bases separated the two germline ends.

This clone was counted a single time. The V and J genes are TRBV4-2 and TRBJ2-7; D gene unclear. Trimming took off 5 bases at V and 3 bases at J, with 8 bases between the two ends. Germline V gene data show CDR1 as LGHNA and CDR2 as YNFKEQ. The CDR3 loop spans 12 amino acids. This chain's CDR3 is CASSKSSYEQYF. The CDR3, as DNA: TGTGCCAGCAGCAAAAGTAGCTACGAGCAGTACTTC.

The chain employs TRBV27 and TRBJ2-1, with D unresolved. Trimming removed 4 bases at V and 4 bases at J, with 8 bases between. Germline-derived CDR1 and CDR2 are MNHEY and SMNVEV (reference sequence). This CDR3 has 13 residues. CDR3 nucleotides: TGTGCCAGCAGTTCGTACACGTACAATGAGCAGTTCTTC. This translates into CASSSYTYNEQFF.

This clone was seen once. This rearrangement joins TRBV30 to TRBJ2-5; D possibly corresponds to TRBD2 (5 bases). This CDR3 has 13 residues. Germline CDR1 and CDR2: GTSNPN and SVGIG (reference sequence). Trimming took 5 bases from V and 5 from J, leaving 15 bases between them. The CDR3 spells CAWAPAGGETQYF. The CDR3 DNA reads as TGTGCCTGGGCCCCCGCGGGCGGGGAGACCCAGTACTTC.

V usage is TRBV12-3 or TRBV12-4 and J usage is TRBJ1-2; 7 bases fit TRBD1. CDR3 size: 12 residues. After removal of 5 bases from V and 5 bases from J, the junction contained 2 bases not matched to a gene. In DNA, the CDR3 is TGTGCCAGCAGTCTGACAGGGTATGGCTACACCTTC. This translates into CASSLTGYGYTF.

The DNA of the CDR3 is TGTGCCAGCAGCTTAGTGTTGGGGGCGCAGAGGACTGAAGCTTTCTTT. This encodes CASSLVLGAQRTEAFF. V usage is TRBV11-3 and J usage is TRBJ1-1, with D perhaps TRBD1 (6 bases). The CDR3 is made up of 16 amino acids. From germline, CDR1 is SGHNT and CDR2 YENEEA. Trimming shortened V by 1 base and J by 5 bases, and 17 bases separated the two germline ends.

V and J are TRBV7-8 and TRBJ1-5; TRBD1 matches 8 bases. Germline V gene lookup returns CDR1 SGHVS and CDR2 FQNEAQ. The CDR3 sequence is 15 residues long. With V trimmed by 5 bases and J by 2 bases, 5 bases remained unmatched. In DNA, the CDR3 is TGTGCCAGCAGCGTCAGGGGGCCGGGCAATCAGCCCCAGCATTTT. This translates into CASSVRGPGNQPQHF.

This chain uses TRBV7-2 with TRBJ2-1; D might be TRBD1 (5 bases). The CDR3 consists of 16 residues. The V end was cut by 0 bases, the J end by 4 bases, with 13 bases between. Germline assignment: CDR1 SGHTA and CDR2 FQGNSA. CDR3 sequence reads: CASSLALGAEYNEQFF. Written as DNA, the CDR3 is TGTGCCAGCAGCTTAGCGCTTGGGGCGGAGTACAATGAGCAGTTCTTC.

CDR3 sequence reads: CASRLSGGDGYTF. The CDR3, as DNA: TGTGCCAGCAGGCTATCAGGGGGAGATGGCTACACCTTC. This sequence joins TRBV6-5 and TRBJ1-2; 7 bases line up with TRBD1. The junction had 7 bases not matched to a gene; V was cut back by 6 bases and J by 6 bases. The CDR3 length is 13 residues. The germline CDR1 and CDR2 sequences are MNHEY and SVGAGI.

The rearrangement uses TRBV7-2 and TRBJ2-7; the D gene is possibly TRBD1 (6 bases). Trimming left V 1 base short and J 1 base short, with 8 bases between. Germline V gene data show CDR1 as SGHTA and CDR2 as FQGNSA. The CDR3 has 14 residues. In DNA form, the CDR3 reads TGTGCCAGCAGCTTAGTAGGGGGTTCCTACGAGCAGTACTTC. It encodes CASSLVGGSYEQYF.

This clone was counted between two and nine times. The CDR3 DNA follows: TGTGCCAGCAGCGTTAGAAACTATGGCTACACCTTC. Amino acids: CASSVRNYGYTF. This chain joins TRBV9 and TRBJ1-2; D gene uncertain. V was cut by 2 bases and J by 2 bases, with 4 bases left in between. The CDR3 loop spans 12 amino acids. CDR1 and CDR2 from the germline V gene are SGDLS and YYNGEE.

The rearrangement joins TRBV5-4 to TRBJ1-6; D may be TRBD1 (6 bases). This CDR3 region has 13 residues. CDR1 and CDR2 (germline): SGHNT, YYREEE (reference sequence). With 6 bases removed from V and 8 bases from J, the gap between germline ends came to 12 bases. The CDR3 loop reads CASTTSGDSPLHF. In nucleotides, the CDR3 is TGTGCCAGCACCACGTCAGGGGATTCACCCCTCCACTTT.

This chain connects TRBV6-6 to TRBJ2-7; 9 bases map to TRBD1. The CDR3 runs to 15 residues. J was trimmed by 3 bases and V by 5 bases; bases with no gene match: 8. The V gene's germline CDR1 is MNHNY and CDR2 SVGAGI (reference sequence). The CDR3 nucleotides are TGTGCCAGCAGTGGAGCCGGGACAGGGTTCTACGAGCAGTACTTC. Protein: CASSGAGTGFYEQYF.

The genes are TRBV3-1 (or the pseudogene TRBV3-2) and TRBJ1-2; D remains unclear. Per germline, CDR1 LGHDT and CDR2 YNNKEL (reference sequence). V gave up 1 base and J gave up 6 bases, with 9 bases separating them. The CDR3 extends over 13 amino acids. CDR3 in amino acids: CASSQGLVDGYTF. The CDR3 DNA reads as TGTGCCAGCAGCCAAGGGCTGGTGGATGGCTACACCTTC.

J is TRBJ2-7 and V is TRBV4-3, with D possibly matching TRBD1 (5 bases). This CDR3 region has 13 residues. The germline CDR1 and CDR2 sequences are LGHNA and YSLEER. V was pared by 0 bases and J by 3 bases, with 6 bases between. Here the CDR3 reads CASSQEQGYEQYF. In nucleotides, the CDR3 is TGCGCCAGCAGCCAAGAGCAGGGCTACGAGCAGTACTTC.

The chain links TRBV11-2 to TRBJ2-2, with 11 bases that match TRBD2. The CDR3 has 15 residues. V dropped 3 bases and J dropped 6; count of bases not matched to a gene: 3. In germline, CDR1 is SGHAT, CDR2 FQNNGV. The CDR3 DNA is TGTGCCAGCAGCTTTAATAGCGGGAGGGCCGGGGAGCTGTTTTTT. It encodes CASSFNSGRAGELFF.

The chain couples TRBV6-1 to TRBJ1-4; 8 bases are a match to TRBD1. Germline values: CDR1 MNHNS, CDR2 SASEGT. The V segment lost 2 bases and the J segment 6 bases; nucleotides outside the gene matches: 5. The CDR3 contains 15 residues. The CDR3 DNA is TGTGCCAGCAGTGAACGACCAGGGGGCTATGAAAAACTGTTTTTT. Translation: CASSERPGGYEKLFF.

The chain joins TRBV2 to TRBJ2-5, with D perhaps TRBD1 (6 bases). CDR1 SNHLY and CDR2 FYNNEI come from the germline V gene. The CDR3 runs 11 residues. Trimming stripped 9 bases from V and 5 bases from J, with 10 bases between. CDR3 DNA sequence: TGTGCCAGGAGGGGGATCGAGACCCAGTACTTC. It specifies CARRGIETQYF.

This clone was picked up one time. The V call is TRBV9, the J call TRBJ2-3, with D hard to call. CDR3 size: 16 residues. Germline V lookup: CDR1 SGDLS, CDR2 YYNGEE. V lost 4 bases and J lost 4, with 19 bases in between. This chain's CDR3 is CASSQRAPQSADTQYF. CDR3 nucleotide sequence: TGTGCCAGCAGCCAACGAGCCCCTCAATCGGCAGATACGCAGTATTTT.

The V gene is TRBV6-5, the J gene TRBJ1-6; perhaps TRBD1 as D (5 bases). The CDR3 consists of 12 residues. V was cut by 6 bases and J by 8 bases, with 8 bases left in between. Germline V gene sequence: CDR1 MNHEY, CDR2 SVGAGI. The CDR3: CASRARDSPLHF. CDR3 nucleotides: TGTGCCAGCAGAGCCAGGGATTCACCCCTCCACTTT.